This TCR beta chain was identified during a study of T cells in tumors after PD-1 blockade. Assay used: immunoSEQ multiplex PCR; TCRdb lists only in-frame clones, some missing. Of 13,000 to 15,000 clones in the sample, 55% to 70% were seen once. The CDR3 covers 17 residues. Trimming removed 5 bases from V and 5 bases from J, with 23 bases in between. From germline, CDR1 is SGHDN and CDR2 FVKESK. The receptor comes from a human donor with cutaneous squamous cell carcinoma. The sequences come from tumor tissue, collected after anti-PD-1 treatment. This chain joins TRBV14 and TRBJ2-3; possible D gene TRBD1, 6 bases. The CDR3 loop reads CASSTDRRVTPGDTQYF. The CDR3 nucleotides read TGTGCCAGCAGCACTGACAGGCGCGTAACTCCGGGAGATACGCAGTATTTT.